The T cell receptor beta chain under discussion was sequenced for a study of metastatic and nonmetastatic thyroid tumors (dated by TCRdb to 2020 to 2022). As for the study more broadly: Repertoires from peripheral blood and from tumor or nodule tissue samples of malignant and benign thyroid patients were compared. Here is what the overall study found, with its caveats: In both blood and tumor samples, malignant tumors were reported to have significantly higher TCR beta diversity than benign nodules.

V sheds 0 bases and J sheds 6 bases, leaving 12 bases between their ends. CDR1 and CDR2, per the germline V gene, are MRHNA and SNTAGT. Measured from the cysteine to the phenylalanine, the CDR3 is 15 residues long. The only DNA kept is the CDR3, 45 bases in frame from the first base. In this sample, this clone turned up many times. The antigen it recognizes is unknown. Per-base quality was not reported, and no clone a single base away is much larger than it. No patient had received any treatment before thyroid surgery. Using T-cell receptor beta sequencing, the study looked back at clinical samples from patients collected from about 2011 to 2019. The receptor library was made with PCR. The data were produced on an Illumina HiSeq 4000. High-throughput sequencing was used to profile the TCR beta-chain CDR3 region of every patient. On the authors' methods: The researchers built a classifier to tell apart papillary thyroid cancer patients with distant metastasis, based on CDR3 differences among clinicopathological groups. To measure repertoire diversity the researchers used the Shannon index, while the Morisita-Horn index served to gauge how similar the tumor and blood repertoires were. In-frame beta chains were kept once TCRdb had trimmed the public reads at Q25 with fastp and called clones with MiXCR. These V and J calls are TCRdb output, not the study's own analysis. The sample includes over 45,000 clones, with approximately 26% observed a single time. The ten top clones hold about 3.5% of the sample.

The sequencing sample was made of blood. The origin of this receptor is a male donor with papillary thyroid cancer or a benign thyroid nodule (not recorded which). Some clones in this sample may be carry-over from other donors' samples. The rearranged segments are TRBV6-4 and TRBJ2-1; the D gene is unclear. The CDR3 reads CASSDSADASNEQFF. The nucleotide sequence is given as TGTGCCAGCAGTGACTCGGCGGACGCCTCCAATGAGCAGTTCTTC.